The 18 T cell receptor beta chains reported below all come from one sample, sequenced in a study of regulatory T cells in long-lasting Graves disease. Researchers made TCR beta libraries by using iRepertoire HTBI primers and running Arm-PCR on CDR3 regions. In TCRdb, the multiplex PCR reads were re-called with MiXCR into one record per CDR3 protein. In the table there are 560,000 or so distinct CDR3 sequences, roughly 16% of which are singletons. Time point here: newly diagnosed GD, antithyroid drugs for less than 3 months. After RNA was extracted from PBMCs, the TCR library was made from it. These sequences were also reported in another study, on T cells in Graves' hyperthyroidism and ophthalmopathy.

Specimen: peripheral blood mononuclear cells (PBMCs), collected at new diagnosis, from a patient treated with antithyroid drugs. The source is a man between 18 and 35 years old with Graves disease.

The chain recombines TRBV11-2 with TRBJ2-7; tentatively, D is TRBD2 (6 bases). Germline V lookup: CDR1 SGHAT, CDR2 FQNNGV. The V and J ends lost 4 bases and 6 bases respectively, with 16 bases between them. The CDR3 is 14 amino acids. CDR3 amino acids: CASSYVTGGLEQYF. In DNA, the CDR3 is TGTGCCAGCAGCTACGTGACTGGGGGACTCGAGCAGTACTTC.

This clonotype was seen repeatedly, ten times or more. DNA for the CDR3: TGTGCCAGCAGGGTGACTAGCGGGAACTATGAGCAGTTCTTC. Translation gives CASRVTSGNYEQFF. The chain recombines TRBV2 with TRBJ2-1; 11 bases match TRBD2. With V trimmed by 6 bases and J by 8 bases, 6 bases remained unmatched. This CDR3 is built from 14 residues. Germline V gene lookup returns CDR1 SNHLY and CDR2 FYNNEI.

The chain uses TRBV6-2 or TRBV6-3 and TRBJ2-1, with 9 bases identical to TRBD2. After removal of 4 bases from V and 9 bases from J, the junction contained 7 bases not matched to a gene. Germline V gene lookup returns CDR1 MNHEY and CDR2 SVGEGT. This CDR3 has 14 amino acids. The CDR3 nucleotides read TGTGCCAGCAGTTGGGCTAGCGGGATCTTTGAGCAGTTCTTC. Translated: CASSWASGIFEQFF.

This clonotype was counted a single time. A read error is possible here, since a much larger clone lies one base away. The rearrangement uses TRBV18 and TRBJ2-1; 10 nucleotides align to TRBD2. Germline CDR1 and CDR2: KGHSH and LQKENI. The CDR3 extends over 16 amino acids. With 1 base clipped from V and 5 bases from J, the junction kept 5 bases outside the gene matches. The CDR3 reads CASSPHSGRHDNEQFF. The CDR3 DNA reads as TGTGCCAGCTCACCACATAGCGGGAGGCATGACAATGAGCAGTTCTTC.

This clonotype was seen at least ten times. This rearrangement joins TRBV7-9 to TRBJ2-5; TRBD2 agrees at 7 bases. Trimming removed 5 bases from V and 1 base from J; junction bases left unmatched: 10. The CDR3 contains 16 residues. The V gene's germline CDR1 is SEHNR and CDR2 FQNEAQ (reference sequence). DNA of the CDR3: TGTGCCAGCAGCCCAGCGGGACTGGGATTCCAAGAGACCCAGTACTTC. Its protein product is CASSPAGLGFQETQYF.

The chain uses TRBV9 and TRBJ2-1, with 8 nucleotides matching TRBD2. The CDR3 runs to 16 residues. Trimming cost V 3 bases and J 0 bases; bases outside gene matches: 5. Germline CDR1 reads SGDLS; CDR2 reads YYNGEE. The CDR3 region is CASSAGSGGSYNEQFF. CDR3 coding DNA: TGTGCCAGCAGCGCCGGGAGCGGGGGCTCCTACAATGAGCAGTTCTTC.

This clonotype was counted ten times or more. The rearrangement links TRBV20-1 to TRBJ2-7; TRBD2 is a possible D gene (5 bases). Germline loops: CDR1 DFQATT, CDR2 SNEGSKA (reference sequence). The ends were cut back, 5 bases at V and 7 bases at J, with 21 bases in the middle. This CDR3 spans 14 amino acids. The CDR3 DNA follows: TGCAGTGCTCCCCCCGAGGGAGTCCTGAGGGAGCAGTACTTC. The encoded protein is CSAPPEGVLREQYF.

The chain employs TRBV19 and TRBJ1-5; no clear D. CDR1 and CDR2 (germline): LNHDA, SQIVND (reference sequence). This CDR3 has 15 residues. Trimming shortened V by 3 bases and J by 0 bases, and 9 bases separated the two germline ends. CDR3 loop: CASSISAFSNQPQHF. The CDR3 DNA sequence: TGTGCCAGTAGTATTTCGGCTTTTAGCAATCAGCCCCAGCATTTT.

This clonotype came up a few times. This chain connects TRBV29-1 to TRBJ2-2, with D possibly matching TRBD2 (5 bases). V lost 0 bases to trimming and J lost 2 bases, with 10 bases between them. In germline, CDR1 is SQVTM, CDR2 ANQGSEA. This CDR3 is 15 amino acids long. The CDR3 DNA reads TGCAGCGTTGAAGATGGAGCGGATAACACCGGGGAGCTGTTTTTT. It specifies CSVEDGADNTGELFF.

The V and J genes are TRBV5-1 and TRBJ1-1; D perhaps matches TRBD1 (5 bases). The CDR3 is made up of 12 amino acids. Trimming took 7 bases from V and 6 from J, leaving 13 bases between them. Germline V gene data show CDR1 as SGHRS and CDR2 as YFSETQ. Here the CDR3 DNA reads TGCGCCAGCCGTACCCGGGGGTCTGAAGCTTTCTTT. This sequence encodes CASRTRGSEAFF. The whole variable domain, remainder taken from reference TRBV5-1 and TRBJ1-1, is KAGVTQTPRYLIKTRGQQVTLSCSPISGHRSVSWYQQTPGQGLQFLFEYFSETQRNKGNFPGRFSGRQFSNSRSEMNVSTLELGDSALYLCASRTRGSEAFFGQGTRLTVV.

This clonotype has just a few counts. This chain joins TRBV5-1 and TRBJ2-1; D is perhaps TRBD2 (5 bases). The CDR3 runs to 16 residues. V lost 0 bases and J 3 bases, leaving 13 bases between the germline ends. Germline V gene lookup returns CDR1 SGHRS and CDR2 YFSETQ. The DNA for the CDR3 is TGCGCCAGCAGCTTGGCCGAGGGTGCGATCTACAATGAGCAGTTCTTC. Translating gives CASSLAEGAIYNEQFF.

The table lists this clonotype with many counts. The chain is built from TRBV28 and TRBJ2-7, with 8 positions matching TRBD2. The CDR3 has 14 amino acids. Germline CDR1 is MDHEN and CDR2 is SYDVKM. The junction had 8 bases not matched to a gene; V was cut back by 5 bases and J by 5 bases. The CDR3 coding sequence is TGTGCCAGCAGTCTAGTTAGCGGGGCCAACGAGCAGTACTTC. As protein: CASSLVSGANEQYF. Using reference TRBV28 and TRBJ2-7 for the parts outside the CDR3, the full variable domain is DVKVTQSSRYLVKRTGEKVFLECVQDMDHENMFWYRQDPGLGLRLIYFSYDVKMKEKGDIPEGYSVSREKKERFSLILESASTNQTSMYLCASSLVSGANEQYFGPGTRLTVT.

V gene TRBV20-1 combines with J gene TRBJ2-3, with 9 bases identical to TRBD2. Germline trimming cut 0 bases from V and 4 bases from J; bases unmatched to any gene: 8. From germline, CDR1 is DFQATT and CDR2 SNEGSKA (reference sequence). The CDR3 runs 16 residues. The CDR3 reads CSARDDLAGDSDTQYF. As DNA, the CDR3 is TGCAGTGCTAGAGATGATTTAGCGGGAGACTCAGATACGCAGTATTTT.

This clonotype has more than one count but fewer than ten. The junction shows a germline mismatch at one end, possibly a read error. The chain carries TRBV5-1 and TRBJ1-2, with 8 bases identical to TRBD1. The CDR3 is 17 amino acids. CDR1 is SGHRS, CDR2 YFSETQ, per germline. CDR3 protein: CASSWSGQGTARDGYTF. The DNA for the CDR3 is TGTGCCAGCAGCTGGTCTGGACAGGGAACCGCCCGGGATGGCTACACCTTC.

This clonotype appeared many times. The chain has TRBV6-5 and TRBJ2-1; D not resolved. CDR1 and CDR2 from the germline V gene are MNHEY and SVGAGI. The CDR3 has 16 amino acids. The V gene lost 3 bases and the J gene lost 0 bases, with 12 bases spanning the gap. CDR3 nucleotide sequence: TGTGCCAGCAGTTATCGGCGGCAAAGCTCCTACAATGAGCAGTTCTTC. It specifies CASSYRRQSSYNEQFF.

This clonotype has a handful of counts. The rearrangement uses TRBV20-1 and TRBJ2-7, with D hard to call. This CDR3 comprises 17 residues. Trimming cost V 1 base and J 1 base, with 20 bases left between them. Germline CDR1 and CDR2: DFQATT and SNEGSKA (reference sequence). This CDR3 reads CSARGQGPLGDSYEQYF. DNA of the CDR3: TGCAGTGCTAGAGGGCAAGGGCCCTTAGGAGATTCCTACGAGCAGTACTTC.

This clonotype has more than one count but fewer than ten. The J gene is TRBJ2-7, the V gene TRBV20-1; the match to TRBD2 covers 16 bases. CDR1 is DFQATT, CDR2 SNEGSKA, per germline (reference sequence). V was pared by 5 bases and J by 4 bases, with 5 bases of the junction left unmatched. This CDR3 region has 15 residues. DNA of the CDR3: TGCAGTGCTTTGGGACTAGCGGGAGGGCGGTACGAGCAGTACTTC. Encoded protein: CSALGLAGGRYEQYF.

This clonotype was seen ten or more times. This chain links TRBV7-9 with TRBJ2-3, with TRBD2 matching 13 bases. This CDR3 has 17 amino acids. Germline assignment: CDR1 SEHNR and CDR2 FQNEAQ (reference sequence). V trimming: 5 bases; J trimming: 2 bases; junction bases outside the gene matches: 7. The CDR3 reads CASSSTGTSGVTDTQYF. CDR3 nucleotides: TGTGCCAGCAGCAGCACCGGGACTAGCGGGGTCACAGATACGCAGTATTTT.